Listed here are 27 T cell receptor beta chains from one sample, sequenced in a study of patients and donors after allogeneic stem cell transplantation. Via MiXCR, TCRdb re-called the RT-PCR reads, giving one row per CDR3 protein. This sample yields approximately 200,000 distinct CDR3 sequences, of which more than 35% are seen a single time; approximately 30% belongs to the top ten. The material sequenced was blood, either unsorted or a sorted T cell fraction (not recorded which). Receptor source: a human donor who was either an allogeneic HSCT recipient or a stem cell or donor lymphocyte infusion donor (not recorded which). It is not recorded whose cells these are; they may come from a transplant donor.

The CDR3 DNA is TGTGCCAGCAGCTTTCCCGGGGGCGAGCAGTACTTC. It codes for CASSFPGGEQYF. The J gene is TRBJ2-7, the V gene TRBV7-9, with D maybe TRBD2 (6 bases). The length of the CDR3 is 12 residues. Trimming pared 3 bases from V and 6 bases from J, leaving 9 bases between. CDR1 and CDR2 (germline): SEHNR, FQNEAQ (reference sequence).

This clonotype was recorded a few times. The J gene is TRBJ2-7, the V gene TRBV5-6, with D perhaps being TRBD1 or TRBD2 (5 bases each). The CDR3 extends over 12 amino acids. CDR1 is SGHDT, CDR2 YYEEEE, per germline. V was trimmed by 2 bases and J by 5 bases, leaving 8 bases between them. In DNA form, the CDR3 reads TGTGCCAGCAGCTTTGGGGGTAACGAGCAGTACTTC. It specifies CASSFGGNEQYF.

This clonotype came up a few times. The rearrangement uses TRBV7-3 and TRBJ1-1; possible D gene TRBD1, 6 bases. The CDR3 has 13 amino acids. V was clipped by 5 bases and J by 5 bases, with 12 bases between them. Germline lookup yields CDR1 SGHTA and CDR2 FQGTGA. In nucleotides, the CDR3 is TGTGCCAGCAGCCAAACAGGGAAGACTGAAGCTTTCTTT. Encoded protein: CASSQTGKTEAFF.

V gene TRBV7-2 combines with J gene TRBJ1-5; maybe TRBD1 (6 bases). Germline assignment: CDR1 SGHTA and CDR2 FQGNSA. Trimming took 1 base from V and 3 from J, leaving 10 bases between them. CDR3 size: 15 residues. The CDR3 region is CASSLVDRPNQPQHF. The CDR3 region has the DNA TGTGCCAGCAGCTTAGTCGACAGGCCCAATCAGCCCCAGCATTTT.

This clonotype was seen more than once but under ten times. J is TRBJ2-7 and V is TRBV12-3 or TRBV12-4; tentative D call: TRBD2 (5 bases). V was clipped by 3 bases and J by 4 bases, with 7 bases between them. The CDR3 runs to 12 residues. The CDR3 DNA sequence: TGTGCCAGCAGTTTGGGAGATTACGAGCAGTACTTC. Protein product: CASSLGDYEQYF.

This chain joins TRBV27 and TRBJ1-2; possible D gene TRBD1, 5 bases. The CDR3 covers 15 residues. Germline V gene sequence: CDR1 MNHEY, CDR2 SMNVEV (reference sequence). The V end lost 6 bases, the J end lost 6 bases, and 20 bases lay between the germline ends. The CDR3 is CASSSLGGGEDGYTF. In DNA, the CDR3 is TGTGCCAGCAGCTCTCTGGGAGGAGGGGAGGATGGCTACACCTTC.

This clonotype showed up just a few times. The J gene is TRBJ1-2, the V gene TRBV6-2 or TRBV6-3; D not resolved. Germline V gene sequence: CDR1 MNHEY, CDR2 SVGEGT. Trimming removed 5 bases at V and 4 bases at J, with 5 bases between. The CDR3 totals 11 residues. In DNA form, the CDR3 reads TGTGCCAGCAGTCGACTCTATGGCTACACCTTC. This gives the protein CASSRLYGYTF.

The rearrangement uses TRBV6-2 or TRBV6-3 and TRBJ1-2; 7 bases agree with TRBD1. The junction had 7 bases not matched to a gene; V was cut back by 9 bases and J by 6 bases. Germline V gene sequence: CDR1 MNHEY, CDR2 SVGEGT. The CDR3 is 12 residues long. The CDR3 sequence: CASRRDSNGYTF. The CDR3 nucleotides are TGTGCCAGTCGTCGGGACAGTAATGGCTACACCTTC.

V gene TRBV12-3 or TRBV12-4 combines with J gene TRBJ1-1; 7 nucleotides match TRBD1. CDR3 length equals 13 residues. V gave up 4 bases and J gave up 5 bases; unmatched junction bases: 4. Written as DNA, the CDR3 is TGTGCCAGCAGTTACAGGGGATTGACTGAAGCTTTCTTT. As protein: CASSYRGLTEAFF.

The V call is TRBV4-1, the J call TRBJ1-1; D possibly corresponds to TRBD1 (5 bases). V shed 4 bases and J shed 3 bases, with 15 bases lying between them. There are 15 residues in the CDR3. Germline-derived CDR1 and CDR2 are MGHRA and YSYEKL. CDR3 sequence reads: CASSPPGGVYTEAFF. The CDR3 DNA sequence: TGCGCCAGCAGCCCCCCGGGGGGGGTCTACACTGAAGCTTTCTTT.

The chain links TRBV7-9 to TRBJ2-7, with a possible D match to TRBD1 (6 bases). V was cut by 6 bases and J by 6 bases, with 15 bases left in between. Germline assignment: CDR1 SEHNR and CDR2 FQNEAQ (reference sequence). This CDR3 comprises 13 residues. CDR3 region: CASRPQQGTEQYF. The CDR3, as DNA: TGTGCCAGCAGGCCTCAACAGGGAACCGAGCAGTACTTC.

The chain uses TRBV6-5 and TRBJ1-6; D gene unclear. This CDR3 has 13 residues. CDR1 is MNHEY, CDR2 SVGAGI, per germline. Trimming stripped 4 bases from V and 4 bases from J, with 5 bases between. CDR3 in DNA: TGTGCCAGCAGTTCTCTTTATAATTCACCCCTCCACTTT. It translates to CASSSLYNSPLHF.

V is TRBV12-3 or TRBV12-4 and J is TRBJ2-5; TRBD2 matches 13 bases. The length of the CDR3 is 17 residues. V was pared by 4 bases and J by 2 bases, with 7 bases of the junction left unmatched. The CDR3 region has the DNA TGTGCCAGCAGTTCCACCGGACTAGCGGGAGTACAAGAGACCCAGTACTTC. This gives the protein CASSSTGLAGVQETQYF.

The rearrangement links TRBV12-3 or TRBV12-4 to TRBJ2-7; tentatively, D is TRBD2 (7 bases). The CDR3 sequence is 16 residues long. V lost 4 bases and J 4 bases, leaving 20 bases between the germline ends. The CDR3 spells CASSSPRGEGEYEQYF. In DNA form, the CDR3 reads TGTGCCAGCAGTTCCCCTCGTGGGGAGGGGGAGTACGAGCAGTACTTC.

The rearrangement joins TRBV5-8 to TRBJ2-5, with D perhaps TRBD1 (6 bases). The germline gives CDR1 SGHTS, CDR2 YDEGEE. V lost 6 bases and J lost 5, with 14 bases in between. The CDR3 runs 13 residues. CDR3 sequence reads: CASIPRGWETQYF. DNA of the CDR3: TGTGCCAGCATCCCGAGGGGGTGGGAGACCCAGTACTTC. Together with reference TRBV5-8 and TRBJ2-5, the CDR3 gives the full variable domain: EAGVTQSPTHLIKTRGQQATLRCSPISGHTSVYWYQQALGLGLQFLLWYDEGEERNRGNFPPRFSGRQFPNYSSELNVNALELEDSALYLCASIPRGWETQYFGPGTRLLVL.

This chain links TRBV6-2 or TRBV6-3 with TRBJ1-1, with D hard to call. The ends were cut back, 8 bases at V and 4 bases at J, with 17 bases in the middle. Germline V gene sequence: CDR1 MNHEY, CDR2 SVGEGT. This CDR3 is built from 14 residues. The CDR3 DNA sequence: TGTGCCAGCTCTCATGAGGGCCAAGGCACTGAAGCTTTCTTT. It encodes CASSHEGQGTEAFF.

This clonotype was seen more than once but under ten times. The gene calls are TRBV24-1 and TRBJ1-1; D might be TRBD1 (5 bases). Germline CDR1 is KGHDR and CDR2 is SFDVKD. The CDR3 runs 15 residues. V gave up 5 bases and J gave up 4 bases, with 16 bases separating them. CDR3 residues: CATSGVSQGGTEAFF. CDR3 nucleotide sequence: TGTGCCACCAGTGGGGTCTCGCAGGGCGGCACTGAAGCTTTCTTT.

This clonotype was counted a few times. The chain carries TRBV20-1 and TRBJ1-1, with a weak D call TRBD1 (6 bases). The germline V and J ends were trimmed by 0 bases and 5 bases, with 10 bases remaining between them. The germline V gene has CDR1 DFQATT and CDR2 SNEGSKA (reference sequence). This CDR3 contains 13 residues. This chain's CDR3 is CSARDGGATEAFF. Written as DNA, the CDR3 is TGCAGTGCTAGAGATGGGGGGGCGACTGAAGCTTTCTTT.

The CDR3 sequence: CASSDPGVGTEAFF. The CDR3 DNA is TGTGCCAGCAGCGACCCAGGGGTTGGCACTGAAGCTTTCTTT. The chain couples TRBV25-1 to TRBJ1-1; tentatively, D is TRBD1 (6 bases). In germline, CDR1 is MGHDK, CDR2 SYGVNS. Trimming pared 6 bases from V and 4 bases from J, leaving 15 bases between. This CDR3 contains 14 residues. Supplemented by reference TRBV25-1 and TRBJ1-1, the full variable domain reads EADIYQTPRYLVIGTGKKITLECSQTMGHDKMYWYQQDPGMELHLIHYSYGVNSTEKGDLSSESTVSRIRTEHFPLTLESARPSHTSQYLCASSDPGVGTEAFFGQGTRLTVV.

This clonotype showed up just a few times. This sequence joins TRBV7-3 and TRBJ1-1; TRBD1 might be the D (5 bases). This CDR3 is built from 14 residues. V lost 5 bases and J lost 8, with 18 bases in between. Germline loops: CDR1 SGHTA, CDR2 FQGTGA. The CDR3 protein is CASSPARQWGEAFF. CDR3 in DNA: TGTGCCAGCAGCCCAGCGAGACAGTGGGGCGAAGCTTTCTTT. The variable domain in full, with the rest retrieved from reference TRBV7-3 and TRBJ1-1, is GAGVSQTPSNKVTEKGKYVELRCDPISGHTALYWYRQSLGQGPEFLIYFQGTGAADDSGLPNDRFFAVRPEGSVSTLKIQRTERGDSAVYLCASSPARQWGEAFFGQGTRLTVV.

The chain uses TRBV9 and TRBJ1-5, with 8 bases identical to TRBD1. The CDR3 totals 16 residues. CDR1 and CDR2 (germline): SGDLS, YYNGEE. Trimming cost V 4 bases and J 0 bases; bases outside gene matches: 6. CDR3 amino acids: CASSSGDRTSNQPQHF. The CDR3 DNA reads as TGTGCCAGCAGCTCCGGGGACAGGACTAGCAATCAGCCCCAGCATTTT.

The V gene is TRBV12-3 or TRBV12-4, the J gene TRBJ2-5, with TRBD2 as a possible D gene (6 bases). Trimming pared 5 bases from V and 7 bases from J, leaving 23 bases between. The length of the CDR3 is 16 residues. The CDR3: CASSIPGLPLIGTQYF. The CDR3 DNA sequence: TGTGCCAGCAGTATCCCGGGACTCCCCCTGATTGGGACCCAGTACTTC.

This chain uses TRBV28 with TRBJ1-1, with D unclear. Germline CDR1 and CDR2: MDHEN and SYDVKM. CDR3 length: 14 amino acids. V gave up 1 base and J gave up 1 base, with 7 bases separating them. The CDR3 DNA follows: TGTGCCAGCAGTTTATATCGCAGGAACACTGAAGCTTTCTTT. Its translation is CASSLYRRNTEAFF.

This clonotype was detected only a few times. The chain joins TRBV20-1 to TRBJ1-1; D might be TRBD1 (5 bases). Germline V gene data show CDR1 as DFQATT and CDR2 as SNEGSKA (reference sequence). CDR3 length: 14 amino acids. V lost 3 bases, J lost 0 bases, and 11 bases lay in between. The CDR3 DNA is TGCAGTGCTAGTCCAGGGAGGGTGAACACTGAAGCTTTCTTT. Its protein is CSASPGRVNTEAFF.

The chain combines TRBV7-8 with TRBJ1-2, with 10 bases lining up with TRBD1. CDR1 is SGHVS and CDR2 is FQNEAQ in the germline V gene. V shed 5 bases and J 4 bases; nucleotides not matched to a gene: 10. The CDR3 runs to 16 residues. DNA for the CDR3: TGTGCCAGCAGCCCGAGTCCCGGGACAGGGGTCTATGGCTACACCTTC. Amino acids: CASSPSPGTGVYGYTF.

This clonotype was seen a handful of times. This chain uses TRBV15 with TRBJ1-5; the D is unclear. The germline V gene encodes CDR1 LNHNV and CDR2 YYDKDF (reference sequence). Trimming removed 3 bases from V and 5 bases from J, with 20 bases in between. CDR3 length: 17 amino acids. CDR3 region: CATSRGGGPARDQPQHF. The CDR3 DNA follows: TGTGCCACCAGCAGGGGTGGAGGTCCCGCCCGAGATCAGCCCCAGCATTTT.

The CDR3 is CASSNPSGEYGNQPQHF. CDR3 sequence (DNA): TGTGCCAGCAGTAACCCCTCAGGGGAATACGGCAATCAGCCCCAGCATTTT. The rearrangement links TRBV12-3 or TRBV12-4 to TRBJ1-5; TRBD1 might be the D (6 bases). The germline V and J ends were trimmed by 5 bases and 2 bases, with 19 bases remaining between them. CDR3 size: 17 residues.